This T cell receptor beta chain was sequenced for a study of shared clonotypes between healthy human individuals. This CDR3 region has 13 residues. Per germline, CDR1 SGHRS and CDR2 YFSETQ. The germline V and J ends were trimmed by 1 base and 3 bases, with 8 bases remaining between them. The CD4+ fraction was divided into a CD45RA+ naive subset and a CD45RA-negative memory subset. Only in-frame clones appear in the TCRdb table, and some are missing; sequencing was by immunoSEQ multiplex PCR. The sample carries about 2.4 million clones, around 90% recorded once. This receptor was taken from a man aged 18 to 30 in good health. The specimen sequenced was naive CD4+ T cells sorted from blood. Documented subset: CD45RA+ positively selected. This rearrangement joins TRBV5-1 to TRBJ2-7, with a possible D match to TRBD1 (5 bases). CDR3 in amino acids: CASSLPGIYEQYF. As DNA, the CDR3 is TGCGCCAGCAGCTTGCCAGGGATCTACGAGCAGTACTTC. Together with reference TRBV5-1 and TRBJ2-7, the CDR3 gives the full variable domain: KAGVTQTPRYLIKTRGQQVTLSCSPISGHRSVSWYQQTPGQGLQFLFEYFSETQRNKGNFPGRFSGRQFSNSRSEMNVSTLELGDSALYLCASSLPGIYEQYFGPGTRLTVT.